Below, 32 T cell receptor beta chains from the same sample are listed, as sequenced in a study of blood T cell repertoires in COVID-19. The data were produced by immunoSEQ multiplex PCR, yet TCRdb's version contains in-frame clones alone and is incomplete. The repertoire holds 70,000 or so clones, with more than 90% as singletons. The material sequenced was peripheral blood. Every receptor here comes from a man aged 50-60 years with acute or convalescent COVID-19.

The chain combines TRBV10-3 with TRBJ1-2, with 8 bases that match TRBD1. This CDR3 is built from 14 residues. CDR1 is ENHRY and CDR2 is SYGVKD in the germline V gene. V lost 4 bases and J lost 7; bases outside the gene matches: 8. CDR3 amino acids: CAISGGQADFGYTF. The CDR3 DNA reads TGTGCCATCAGTGGGGGACAGGCCGACTTTGGCTACACCTTC.

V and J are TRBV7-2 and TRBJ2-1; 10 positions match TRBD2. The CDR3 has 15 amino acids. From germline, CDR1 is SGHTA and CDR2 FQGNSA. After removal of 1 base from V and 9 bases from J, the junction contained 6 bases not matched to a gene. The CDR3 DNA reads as TGTGCCAGCAGCTTAGAGGTAGCGGGAGGTGGTGAGCAGTTCTTC. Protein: CASSLEVAGGGEQFF. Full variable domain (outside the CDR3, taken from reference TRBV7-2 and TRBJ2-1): GAGVSQSPSNKVTEKGKDVELRCDPISGHTALYWYRQSLGQGLEFLIYFQGNSAPDKSGLPSDRFSAERTGGSVSTLTIQRTQQEDSAVYLCASSLEVAGGGEQFFGPGTRLTVL.

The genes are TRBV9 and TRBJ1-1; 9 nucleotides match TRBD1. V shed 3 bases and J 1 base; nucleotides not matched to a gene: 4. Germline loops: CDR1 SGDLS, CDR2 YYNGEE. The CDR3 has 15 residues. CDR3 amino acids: CASSEGTGWNTEAFF. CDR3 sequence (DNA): TGTGCCAGCAGCGAGGGGACAGGGTGGAACACTGAAGCTTTCTTT.

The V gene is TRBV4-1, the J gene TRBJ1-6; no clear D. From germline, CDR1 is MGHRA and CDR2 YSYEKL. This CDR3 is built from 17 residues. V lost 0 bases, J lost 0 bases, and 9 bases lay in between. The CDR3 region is CASSQESGSSYNSPLHF. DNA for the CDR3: TGCGCCAGCAGCCAAGAATCAGGTAGCTCCTATAATTCACCCCTCCACTTT.

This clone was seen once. This chain's CDR3 is CASSQRGSTDTQYF. Here the CDR3 DNA reads TGTGCCAGCAGTCAAAGGGGCAGCACAGATACGCAGTATTTT. V and J are TRBV6-5 and TRBJ2-3, with D possibly being TRBD1 (5 bases). Germline-derived CDR1 and CDR2 are MNHEY and SVGAGI. V was shortened by 5 bases and J by 0 bases, with 9 bases between the two germline ends. There are 14 residues in the CDR3.

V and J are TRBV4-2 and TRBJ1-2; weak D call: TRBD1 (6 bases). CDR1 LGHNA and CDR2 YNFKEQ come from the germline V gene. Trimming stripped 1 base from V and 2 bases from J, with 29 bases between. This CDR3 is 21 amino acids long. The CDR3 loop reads CASSQAFTGPDRPFANYGYTF. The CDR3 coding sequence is TGTGCCAGCAGCCAAGCCTTCACGGGTCCGGACAGACCGTTCGCCAACTATGGCTACACCTTC.

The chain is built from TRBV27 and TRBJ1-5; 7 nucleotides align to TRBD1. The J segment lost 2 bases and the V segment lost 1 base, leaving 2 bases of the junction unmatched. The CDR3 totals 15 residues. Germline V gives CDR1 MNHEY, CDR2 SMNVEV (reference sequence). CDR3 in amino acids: CASSLLGGRNQPQHF. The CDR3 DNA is TGTGCCAGCAGTTTATTAGGGGGCCGCAATCAGCCCCAGCATTTT.

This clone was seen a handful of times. The CDR3 sequence: CASSQGRLNQPQHF. The CDR3, as DNA: TGTGCCAGCAGCCAAGGGAGATTGAATCAGCCCCAGCATTTT. This chain links TRBV6-2 or TRBV6-3 with TRBJ1-5; D is unresolved. The V gene's germline CDR1 is MNHEY and CDR2 SVGEGT. There are 14 residues in the CDR3. The V end was cut by 6 bases, the J end by 4 bases, with 13 bases between.

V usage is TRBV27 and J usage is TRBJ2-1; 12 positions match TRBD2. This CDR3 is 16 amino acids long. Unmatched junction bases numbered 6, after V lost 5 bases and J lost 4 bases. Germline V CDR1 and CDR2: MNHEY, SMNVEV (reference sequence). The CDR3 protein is CASSPLAGGPYNEQFF. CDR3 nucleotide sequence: TGTGCCAGCAGTCCACTAGCGGGGGGTCCTTACAATGAGCAGTTCTTC.

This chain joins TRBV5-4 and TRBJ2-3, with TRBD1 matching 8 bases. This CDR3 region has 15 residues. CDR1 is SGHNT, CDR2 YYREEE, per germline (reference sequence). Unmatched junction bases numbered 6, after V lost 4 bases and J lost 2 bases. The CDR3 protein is CASSPRQGFTDTQYF. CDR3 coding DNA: TGTGCCAGCAGCCCTCGACAGGGGTTCACAGATACGCAGTATTTT.

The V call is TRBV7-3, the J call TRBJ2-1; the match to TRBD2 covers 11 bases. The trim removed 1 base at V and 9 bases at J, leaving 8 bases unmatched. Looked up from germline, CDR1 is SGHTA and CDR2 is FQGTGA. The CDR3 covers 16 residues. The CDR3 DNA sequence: TGTGCCAGCAGCTTAAACCCGATAGCGGGAGGGGGTGAGCAGTTCTTC. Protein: CASSLNPIAGGGEQFF.

CDR3 sequence reads: CASSQPGSSGGIDEQFF. CDR3 nucleotide sequence: TGCGCCAGCAGCCAACCCGGGAGTAGCGGGGGTATCGATGAGCAGTTCTTC. V is TRBV4-3 and J is TRBJ2-1, with 9 bases matching TRBD2. Germline V gene sequence: CDR1 LGHNA, CDR2 YSLEER. V dropped 2 bases and J dropped 8; count of bases not matched to a gene: 13. This CDR3 is 17 amino acids long.

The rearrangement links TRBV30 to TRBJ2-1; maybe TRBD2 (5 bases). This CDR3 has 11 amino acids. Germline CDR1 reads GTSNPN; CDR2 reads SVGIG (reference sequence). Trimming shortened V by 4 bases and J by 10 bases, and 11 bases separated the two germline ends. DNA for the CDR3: TGTGCCTGGACTACTAGTCGAGAGCAGTTCTTC. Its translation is CAWTTSREQFF.

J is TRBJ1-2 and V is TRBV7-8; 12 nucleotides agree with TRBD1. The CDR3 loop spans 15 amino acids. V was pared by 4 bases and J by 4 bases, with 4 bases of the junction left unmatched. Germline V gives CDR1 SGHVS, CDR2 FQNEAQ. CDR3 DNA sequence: TGTGCCAGCAGCTCCCGGGACAGGGGGCCCTATGGCTACACCTTC. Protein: CASSSRDRGPYGYTF.

The CDR3 DNA follows: TGTGCCAGCAGCTTGTCCTCCGGGACAGGGTATAATGAGCAGTTCTTC. Translating gives CASSLSSGTGYNEQFF. The chain employs TRBV7-3 and TRBJ2-1; TRBD1 agrees at 9 bases. CDR1 is SGHTA and CDR2 is FQGTGA in the germline V gene. Trimming removed 3 bases from V and 7 bases from J; junction bases left unmatched: 10. The CDR3 is made up of 16 amino acids.

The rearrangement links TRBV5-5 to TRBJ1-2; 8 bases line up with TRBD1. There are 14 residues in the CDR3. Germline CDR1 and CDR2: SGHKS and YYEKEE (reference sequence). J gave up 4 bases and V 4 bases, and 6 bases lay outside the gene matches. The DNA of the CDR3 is TGTGCCAGCAGCAAGGACAGGGTGGGCTATGGCTACACCTTC. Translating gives CASSKDRVGYGYTF.

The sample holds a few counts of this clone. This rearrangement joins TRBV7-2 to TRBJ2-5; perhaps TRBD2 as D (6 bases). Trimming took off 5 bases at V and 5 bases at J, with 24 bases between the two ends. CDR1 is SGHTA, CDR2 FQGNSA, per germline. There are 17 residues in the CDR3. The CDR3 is CASSVFPRGPAGETQYF. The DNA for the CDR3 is TGTGCCAGCAGCGTCTTCCCCCGCGGCCCGGCGGGGGAGACCCAGTACTTC.

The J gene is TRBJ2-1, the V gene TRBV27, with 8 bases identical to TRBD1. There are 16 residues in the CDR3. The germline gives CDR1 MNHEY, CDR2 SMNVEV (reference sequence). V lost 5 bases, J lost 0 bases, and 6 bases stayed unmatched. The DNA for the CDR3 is TGTGCCAGCAGTAACCTAGGACAGGGCTCCTACAATGAGCAGTTCTTC. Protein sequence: CASSNLGQGSYNEQFF.

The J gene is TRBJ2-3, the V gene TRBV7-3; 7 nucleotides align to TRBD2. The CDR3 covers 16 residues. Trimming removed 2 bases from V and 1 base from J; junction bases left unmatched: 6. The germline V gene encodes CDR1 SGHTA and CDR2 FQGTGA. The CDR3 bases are TGTGCCAGCAGCTTAGGGGCTGGGGGGGGCACAGATACGCAGTATTTT. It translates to CASSLGAGGGTDTQYF. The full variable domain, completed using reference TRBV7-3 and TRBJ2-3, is GAGVSQTPSNKVTEKGKYVELRCDPISGHTALYWYRQSLGQGPEFLIYFQGTGAADDSGLPNDRFFAVRPEGSVSTLKIQRTERGDSAVYLCASSLGAGGGTDTQYFGPGTRLTVL.

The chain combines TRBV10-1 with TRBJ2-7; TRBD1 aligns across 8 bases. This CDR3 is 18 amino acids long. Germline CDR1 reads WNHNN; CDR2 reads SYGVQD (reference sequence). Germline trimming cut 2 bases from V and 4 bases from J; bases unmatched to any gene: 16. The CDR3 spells CASSETPGGSTGTYEQYV. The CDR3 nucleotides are TGCGCCAGCAGTGAGACACCAGGGGGCTCCACGGGAACTTACGAGCAGTACGTC.

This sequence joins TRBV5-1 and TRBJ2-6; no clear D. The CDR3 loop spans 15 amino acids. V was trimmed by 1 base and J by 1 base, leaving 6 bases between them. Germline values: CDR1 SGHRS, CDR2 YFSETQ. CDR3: CASSLTGSGANVLTF. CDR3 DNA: TGCGCCAGCAGCTTGACTGGTTCTGGGGCCAACGTCCTGACTTTC. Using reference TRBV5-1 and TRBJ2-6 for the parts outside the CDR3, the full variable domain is KAGVTQTPRYLIKTRGQQVTLSCSPISGHRSVSWYQQTPGQGLQFLFEYFSETQRNKGNFPGRFSGRQFSNSRSEMNVSTLELGDSALYLCASSLTGSGANVLTFGAGSRLTVL.

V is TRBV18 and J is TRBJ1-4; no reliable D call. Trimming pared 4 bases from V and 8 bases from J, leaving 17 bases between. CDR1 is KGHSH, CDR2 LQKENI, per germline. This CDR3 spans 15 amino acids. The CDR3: CASSRPDYTGEKLFF. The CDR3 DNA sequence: TGTGCCAGCTCACGTCCGGACTACACGGGGGAAAAACTGTTTTTT. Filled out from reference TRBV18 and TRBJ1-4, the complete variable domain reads NAGVMQNPRHLVRRRGQEARLRCSPMKGHSHVYWYRQLPEEGLKFMVYLQKENIIDESGMPKERFSAEFPKEGPSILRIQQVVRGDSAAYFCASSRPDYTGEKLFFGSGTQLSVL.

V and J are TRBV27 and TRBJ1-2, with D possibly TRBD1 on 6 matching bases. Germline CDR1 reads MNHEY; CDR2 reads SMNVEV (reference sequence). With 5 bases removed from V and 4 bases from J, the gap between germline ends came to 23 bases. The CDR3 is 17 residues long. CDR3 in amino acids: CASSPRGGAKSLYGYTF. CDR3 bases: TGTGCCAGCAGTCCTCGGGGGGGCGCGAAATCTCTCTATGGCTACACCTTC.

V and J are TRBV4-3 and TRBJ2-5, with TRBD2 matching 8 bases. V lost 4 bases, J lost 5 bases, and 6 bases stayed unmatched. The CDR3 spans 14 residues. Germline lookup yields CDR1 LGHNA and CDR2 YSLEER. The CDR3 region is CASSPAGAPETQYF. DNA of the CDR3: TGCGCCAGCAGCCCAGCGGGGGCGCCTGAGACCCAGTACTTC.

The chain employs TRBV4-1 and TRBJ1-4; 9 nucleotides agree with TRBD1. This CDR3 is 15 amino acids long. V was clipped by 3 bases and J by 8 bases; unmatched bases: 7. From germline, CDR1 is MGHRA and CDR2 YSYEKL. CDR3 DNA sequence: TGCGCCAGCAGCCATCCACAGGGGGCGTGGGAAAAACTGTTTTTT. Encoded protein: CASSHPQGAWEKLFF.

The CDR3 DNA reads TGTGCCAGCAGCGAGCTTGGAGGGGATAAATCTGAAGCTTTCTTT. It translates to CASSELGGDKSEAFF. The chain uses TRBV2 and TRBJ1-1, with D perhaps TRBD1 (5 bases). Trimming took 6 bases from V and 6 from J, leaving 20 bases between them. Germline-derived CDR1 and CDR2 are SNHLY and FYNNEI. The CDR3 is 15 residues long.

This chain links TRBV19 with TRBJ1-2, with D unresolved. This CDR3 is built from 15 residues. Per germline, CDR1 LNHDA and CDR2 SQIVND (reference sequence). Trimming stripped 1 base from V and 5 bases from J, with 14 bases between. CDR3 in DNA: TGTGCCAGTAGTATAGGCAGGATCGCGGGTTATGGCTACACCTTC. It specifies CASSIGRIAGYGYTF. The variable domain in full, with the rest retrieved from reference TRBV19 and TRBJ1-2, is DGGITQSPKYLFRKEGQNVTLSCEQNLNHDAMYWYRQDPGQGLRLIYYSQIVNDFQKGDIAEGYSVSREKKESFPLTVTSAQKNPTAFYLCASSIGRIAGYGYTFGSGTRLTVV.

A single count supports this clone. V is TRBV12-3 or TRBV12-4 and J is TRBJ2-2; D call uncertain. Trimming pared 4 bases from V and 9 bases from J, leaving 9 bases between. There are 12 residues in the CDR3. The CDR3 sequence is CASSYLGRELFF. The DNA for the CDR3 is TGTGCCAGCAGTTATCTGGGCCGGGAGCTGTTTTTT.

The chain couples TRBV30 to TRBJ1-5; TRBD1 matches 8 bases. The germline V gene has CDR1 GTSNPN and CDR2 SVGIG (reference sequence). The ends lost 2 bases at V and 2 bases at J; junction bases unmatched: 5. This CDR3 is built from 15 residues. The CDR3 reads CAWSPGTGRNQPQHF. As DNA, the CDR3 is TGTGCCTGGAGTCCCGGGACAGGCCGCAATCAGCCCCAGCATTTT.

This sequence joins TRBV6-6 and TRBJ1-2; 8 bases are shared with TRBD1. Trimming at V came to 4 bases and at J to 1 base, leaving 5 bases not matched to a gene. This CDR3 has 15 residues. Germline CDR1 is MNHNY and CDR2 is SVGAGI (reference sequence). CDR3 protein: CASSLQTGDNYGYTF. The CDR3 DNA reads TGTGCCAGCAGTTTGCAGACAGGGGATAACTATGGCTACACCTTC.

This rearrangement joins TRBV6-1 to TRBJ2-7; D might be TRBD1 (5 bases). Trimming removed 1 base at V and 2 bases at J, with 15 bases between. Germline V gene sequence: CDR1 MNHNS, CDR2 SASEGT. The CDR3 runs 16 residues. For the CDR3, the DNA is TGTGCCAGCAGTGAAGAAGGACACTTCCCAACCTACGAGCAGTACTTC. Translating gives CASSEEGHFPTYEQYF.

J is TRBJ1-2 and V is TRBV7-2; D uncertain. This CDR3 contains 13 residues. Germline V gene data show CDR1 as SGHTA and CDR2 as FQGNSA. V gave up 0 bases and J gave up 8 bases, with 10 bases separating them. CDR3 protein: CASSLAAQRGYTF. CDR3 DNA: TGTGCCAGCAGCTTAGCGGCTCAGCGCGGCTACACCTTC.